This paragraph covers one T cell receptor (beta chain) sequence. This entry comes from a study of blood T cell repertoires in COVID-19. Study as a whole: Samples of COVID-19 (acute and convalescent) were obtained from the United States, Italy and Spain.

Per the study methods: Estimation of nucleated cell counts relied on the amplification of reference gene primers. The table came from immunoSEQ multiplex PCR; TCRdb's copy has only in-frame clones and leaves some out. That table gives V, J and clone size, and the DNA gave D and trimming. The sample lists hundreds of thousands of clones, 75% to 90% occurring once. Donors were grouped by their self-reported clinical history. No more than 2 weeks before study entry, exposed participants had met a case of COVID-19. The sample consisted of PBMCs or T cells enriched from blood (not recorded which). The clonotype was recovered from a woman between 25 and 40 years old who had been exposed to COVID-19.

The CDR3 reads CASSPNPTGLSRNEQFF. Here the CDR3 DNA reads TGCGCCAGCAGCCCGAACCCTACAGGGCTGAGTCGCAATGAGCAGTTCTTC. This chain links TRBV5-1 with TRBJ2-1; possible D gene TRBD1, 6 bases. In germline, CDR1 is SGHRS, CDR2 YFSETQ. This CDR3 contains 17 residues. Trimming left V 4 bases short and J 6 bases short, with 23 bases between.